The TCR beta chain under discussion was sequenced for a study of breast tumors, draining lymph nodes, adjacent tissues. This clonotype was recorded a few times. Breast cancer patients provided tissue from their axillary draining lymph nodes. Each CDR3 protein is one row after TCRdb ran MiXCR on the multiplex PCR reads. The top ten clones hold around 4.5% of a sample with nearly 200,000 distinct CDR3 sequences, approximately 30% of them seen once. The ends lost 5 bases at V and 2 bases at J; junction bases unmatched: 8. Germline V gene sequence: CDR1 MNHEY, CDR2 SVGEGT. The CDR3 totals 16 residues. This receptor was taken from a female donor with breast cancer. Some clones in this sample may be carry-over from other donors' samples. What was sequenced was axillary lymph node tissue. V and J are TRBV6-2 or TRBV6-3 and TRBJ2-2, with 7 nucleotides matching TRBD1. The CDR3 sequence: CASSNRQGRNTGELFF. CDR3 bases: TGTGCCAGCAGTAACCGACAGGGCCGAAACACCGGGGAGCTGTTTTTT.